These 4 T cell receptor beta chains share one sample of origin, sequenced in a study of blood T cells in healthy people across ages. Through a sample-barcoded 5' primer and a J-beta primer mix, a second PCR was run for roughly 6 to 11 cycles. TCRdb re-called the 5' RACE reads through MiXCR, storing one row per CDR3 protein. The sample has around 1,500,000 distinct CDR3 sequences; roughly 30% are singletons. The sample comprised blood. Receptor source: a woman in her 30s in good health.

This clonotype was counted between two and nine times. Being one base from a much bigger clone, this may be a read error. The CDR3: CASSLGQAENIQYF. The CDR3, as DNA: TGTGCCAGCAGTTTGGGGCAGGCTGAAAACATTCAGTACTTC. This rearrangement joins TRBV12-3 or TRBV12-4 to TRBJ2-4, with D possibly being TRBD1 (5 bases). CDR3 size: 14 residues. Trimming removed 3 bases from V and 5 bases from J, with 11 bases in between.

In its sample, this clonotype was seen a few times. The gene calls are TRBV28 and TRBJ2-1; D gene uncertain. The germline gives CDR1 MDHEN, CDR2 SYDVKM. Trimming pared 2 bases from V and 6 bases from J, leaving 8 bases between. CDR3 length: 13 residues. CDR3 region: CASSLLFSNEQFF. As DNA, the CDR3 is TGTGCCAGCAGTTTACTCTTCTCCAATGAGCAGTTCTTC.

V gene TRBV20-1 combines with J gene TRBJ1-2; D gene unclear. The CDR3 spans 13 residues. Germline assignment: CDR1 DFQATT and CDR2 SNEGSKA (reference sequence). The V end was cut by 4 bases, the J end by 5 bases, with 14 bases between. CDR3 loop: CSATAPGLYGYTF. CDR3 nucleotides: TGCAGTGCTACAGCACCGGGCTTATATGGCTACACCTTC.

This clonotype was recorded only once. This is likely a read error, given that the CDR3 carries no conserved phenylalanine or tryptophan at its end. The J gene is TRBJ2-7, the V gene TRBV4-1, with D possibly being TRBD2 (6 bases). Germline assignment: CDR1 MGHRA and CDR2 YSYEKL. The ends were cut back, 3 bases at V and 2 bases at J, with 23 bases in the middle. CDR3 length: 18 amino acids. For the CDR3, the DNA is TGCGCCAGCAGCCAGGGGGTTTCCAGGGCGGGGATCACCTACGAGCAGTACTGC. Its protein product is CASSQGVSRAGITYEQYC.